One and the same sample provided the 31 T cell receptor beta chains below, sequenced in a study of patients and donors after allogeneic stem cell transplantation. Using its own MiXCR run on the RT-PCR reads, TCRdb lists one record per CDR3 protein. The sample contains some 960,000 distinct CDR3 sequences, over 15% of which appear only once. Sequenced sample: blood, either unsorted or a sorted T cell fraction (not recorded which). These receptors came from a human donor who was either an allogeneic HSCT recipient or a stem cell or donor lymphocyte infusion donor (not recorded which). It is not recorded whose cells these are; they may come from a transplant donor.

In this sample, this clonotype turned up a few times. The V gene is TRBV6-1, the J gene TRBJ1-1, with D possibly TRBD1 on 6 matching bases. Trimming took off 10 bases at V and 0 bases at J, with 12 bases between the two ends. Germline V gene sequence: CDR1 MNHNS, CDR2 SASEGT. CDR3 length equals 13 residues. The CDR3 DNA follows: TGTGCCACGTACAGGGAGTTGAACACTGAAGCTTTCTTT. The encoded protein is CATYRELNTEAFF.

This clonotype was seen ten or more times. This rearrangement joins TRBV29-1 to TRBJ2-1; TRBD2 aligns across 14 bases. The V gene's germline CDR1 is SQVTM and CDR2 ANQGSEA. With V trimmed by 7 bases and J by 7 bases, 3 bases remained unmatched. The CDR3 totals 13 residues. As DNA, the CDR3 is TGCAGCGGTCGACTAGCGGGAGGGAATGAGCAGTTCTTC. This sequence encodes CSGRLAGGNEQFF.

This clonotype was counted between two and nine times. The V and J genes are TRBV29-1 and TRBJ2-5; D is uncertain. V was cut by 4 bases and J by 3 bases, with 12 bases left in between. The V gene's germline CDR1 is SQVTM and CDR2 ANQGSEA. The CDR3 consists of 13 residues. CDR3 DNA sequence: TGCAGCGTTGGTGGTCATCTGGAAGAGACCCAGTACTTC. Residues: CSVGGHLEETQYF.

The chain uses TRBV7-9 and TRBJ2-1; 9 nucleotides line up with TRBD2. Germline V CDR1 and CDR2: SEHNR, FQNEAQ (reference sequence). Germline trimming cut 2 bases from V and 4 bases from J; bases unmatched to any gene: 3. The CDR3 runs 15 residues. CDR3 nucleotide sequence: TGTGCCAGCAGCTTACGCGGGAGGGTATACAATGAGCAGTTCTTC. Its protein product is CASSLRGRVYNEQFF.

This clonotype was recorded many times. The V call is TRBV10-3, the J call TRBJ1-2; tentatively, D is TRBD1 (5 bases). The length of the CDR3 is 14 residues. Germline V gene sequence: CDR1 ENHRY, CDR2 SYGVKD. The V end lost 3 bases, the J end lost 4 bases, and 12 bases lay between the germline ends. The CDR3 sequence: CAISEIGASYGYTF. The CDR3, as DNA: TGTGCCATCAGTGAAATAGGGGCCTCCTATGGCTACACCTTC.

The gene calls are TRBV20-1 and TRBJ2-5, with a weak D call TRBD1 (6 bases). The ends were cut back, 0 bases at V and 5 bases at J, with 13 bases in the middle. From germline, CDR1 is DFQATT and CDR2 SNEGSKA (reference sequence). The CDR3 length is 14 residues. DNA of the CDR3: TGCAGTGCTAGAGATGGGAGACAGGACGAGACCCAGTACTTC. This encodes CSARDGRQDETQYF.

This clonotype has a handful of counts. The rearrangement uses TRBV7-9 and TRBJ2-3; TRBD2 matches at 7 bases. Unmatched junction bases numbered 5, after V lost 1 base and J lost 4 bases. Germline CDR1 is SEHNR and CDR2 is FQNEAQ (reference sequence). There are 15 residues in the CDR3. The DNA for the CDR3 is TGTGCCAGCAGCTTAGATGCGGGAGTAGCAGATACGCAGTATTTT. It translates to CASSLDAGVADTQYF.

The CDR3 protein is CSARRRGVVWEREETQYF. The CDR3, as DNA: TGCAGTGCTAGACGCAGGGGGGTTGTTTGGGAGAGGGAAGAGACCCAGTACTTC. This chain joins TRBV20-1 and TRBJ2-5; a possible D gene is TRBD1 (7 bases). CDR3 length equals 18 residues. Germline loops: CDR1 DFQATT, CDR2 SNEGSKA (reference sequence). V lost 2 bases and J 3 bases, leaving 25 bases between the germline ends.

Only a few counts were recorded for this clonotype. The CDR3 DNA is TGCGCCAGCAGCCAAGAGCCCGCCGGGCGGACGCCCCAGCATTTT. It translates to CASSQEPAGRTPQHF. The chain joins TRBV4-1 to TRBJ1-5; the D is unclear. The V and J ends lost 0 bases and 9 bases respectively, with 15 bases between them. CDR1 and CDR2 from the germline V gene are MGHRA and YSYEKL. The CDR3 consists of 15 residues.

This clonotype appeared many times. This rearrangement joins TRBV12-3 or TRBV12-4 to TRBJ2-7; TRBD2 might be the D (6 bases). CDR3 size: 14 residues. The V gene lost 1 base and the J gene lost 0 bases, with 7 bases spanning the gap. This CDR3 reads CASSLGGVSYEQYF. For the CDR3, the DNA is TGTGCCAGCAGTTTAGGGGGGGTCTCCTACGAGCAGTACTTC.

The chain joins TRBV7-9 to TRBJ2-1, with a possible D match to TRBD2 (5 bases). Trimming cost V 7 bases and J 8 bases, with 15 bases left between them. CDR1 is SEHNR and CDR2 is FQNEAQ in the germline V gene (reference sequence). The CDR3 runs to 13 residues. The CDR3 protein is CASMPFTRDEQFF. CDR3 nucleotides: TGTGCCAGCATGCCTTTTACGAGGGATGAGCAGTTCTTC.

The chain uses TRBV12-3 or TRBV12-4 and TRBJ1-6; D uncertain. The CDR3 extends over 14 amino acids. V was cut by 2 bases and J by 9 bases, with 11 bases left in between. The CDR3 coding sequence is TGTGCCAGCAGTTTATGGAAAGTGGGTTCACCCCTCCACTTT. The encoded protein is CASSLWKVGSPLHF.

This clonotype was observed a handful of times. The chain joins TRBV24-1 to TRBJ2-1; 15 bases match TRBD2. The CDR3 is 18 amino acids. J was trimmed by 4 bases and V by 3 bases; bases with no gene match: 6. The germline CDR1 and CDR2 sequences are KGHDR and SFDVKD. CDR3 bases: TGTGCCACCAGTGATCCCGGACTAGCGGGAGGGTGGTACAATGAGCAGTTCTTC. Protein: CATSDPGLAGGWYNEQFF.

The chain combines TRBV11-2 with TRBJ2-1; unclear D gene. This CDR3 region has 14 residues. CDR1 and CDR2 from the germline V gene are SGHAT and FQNNGV. Trimming cost V 5 bases and J 6 bases, with 14 bases left between them. The CDR3 sequence: CASSHPAIANEQFF. CDR3 in DNA: TGTGCCAGCAGCCACCCTGCTATAGCCAATGAGCAGTTCTTC. The full variable domain, its missing parts supplied by reference TRBV11-2 and TRBJ2-1, is EAGVAQSPRYKIIEKRQSVAFWCNPISGHATLYWYQQILGQGPKLLIQFQNNGVVDDSQLPKDRFSAERLKGVDSTLKIQPAKLEDSAVYLCASSHPAIANEQFFGPGTRLTVL.

CDR3 coding DNA: TGTGCCAGCAGCCAAAGGACCTACGAGCAGTACTTC. Amino acids: CASSQRTYEQYF. The chain carries TRBV3-1 and TRBJ2-7; D remains unclear. This CDR3 comprises 12 residues. Trimming left V 2 bases short and J 2 bases short, with 4 bases between. The germline V gene encodes CDR1 LGHDT and CDR2 YNNKEL (reference sequence).

This chain uses TRBV12-3 or TRBV12-4 with TRBJ2-1, with TRBD2 identical over 10 bases. There are 16 residues in the CDR3. J lost 4 bases, V lost 4 bases, and 7 bases had no gene match. CDR3 sequence: CASSYRLAGNYNEQFF. The CDR3 DNA is TGTGCCAGCAGTTATCGACTAGCGGGCAATTACAATGAGCAGTTCTTC.

The V and J genes are TRBV12-3 or TRBV12-4 and TRBJ1-1; possibly TRBD1 for D (5 bases). The CDR3 has 14 amino acids. Trimming cost V 2 bases and J 6 bases, with 13 bases left between them. In DNA, the CDR3 is TGTGCCAGCAGTTTACCTCGGGGGGGGGCTGAAGCTTTCTTT. Translating gives CASSLPRGGAEAFF.

This clonotype was counted between two and nine times. CDR3 region: CASSLFGVEAFF. CDR3 coding DNA: TGCGCCAGCAGCTTATTTGGAGTTGAAGCTTTCTTT. The chain joins TRBV5-1 to TRBJ1-1; D not certain. CDR3 size: 12 residues. The V gene lost 2 bases and the J gene lost 7 bases, with 9 bases spanning the gap. Germline CDR1 is SGHRS and CDR2 is YFSETQ.

V usage is TRBV5-4 and J usage is TRBJ2-1; D ambiguous. Per the germline V gene, CDR1 is SGHNT and CDR2 is YYREEE (reference sequence). V was shortened by 0 bases and J by 0 bases, with 7 bases between the two germline ends. The CDR3 covers 15 residues. The CDR3 here is CASSLDYSSYNEQFF. DNA for the CDR3: TGTGCCAGCAGCTTGGACTACAGCTCCTACAATGAGCAGTTCTTC.

V is TRBV27 and J is TRBJ2-2; 11 bases fit TRBD1. With V trimmed by 6 bases and J by 3 bases, 3 bases remained unmatched. This CDR3 contains 15 residues. The V gene's germline CDR1 is MNHEY and CDR2 SMNVEV (reference sequence). The CDR3 DNA sequence: TGTGCCAGCAGCCGGGACAGGGGGTACACCGGGGAGCTGTTTTTT. Protein: CASSRDRGYTGELFF.

The chain has TRBV20-1 and TRBJ2-2; D remains unclear. Germline V CDR1 and CDR2: DFQATT, SNEGSKA (reference sequence). V shed 2 bases and J shed 6 bases, with 13 bases lying between them. This CDR3 is built from 14 residues. CDR3 in DNA: TGCAGTGCTAGAAACAGAAACCCGGCCGGGGAGCTGTTTTTT. This translates into CSARNRNPAGELFF.

CDR3 loop: CASSLGKDYPDQYF. For the CDR3, the DNA is TGTGCCAGCAGCTTGGGGAAGGACTACCCGGACCAGTACTTC. The chain joins TRBV5-4 to TRBJ2-5, with a weak D call TRBD2 (6 bases). The germline gives CDR1 SGHNT, CDR2 YYREEE (reference sequence). The ends were cut back, 0 bases at V and 10 bases at J, with 16 bases in the middle. The CDR3 has 14 residues.

In DNA, the CDR3 is TGTGCCAGCAGCTTAGCCCCCAGGGGACAGCCCCAGCATTTT. It yields the protein CASSLAPRGQPQHF. This chain connects TRBV7-2 to TRBJ1-5; the D gene is possibly TRBD1 (6 bases). The length of the CDR3 is 14 residues. Per the germline V gene, CDR1 is SGHTA and CDR2 is FQGNSA. V dropped 0 bases and J dropped 7 bases, with 10 bases sitting between them.

This clonotype was detected a few times. The rearrangement links TRBV7-2 to TRBJ2-3; the match to TRBD2 covers 11 bases. The CDR3 covers 16 residues. Germline V gene data show CDR1 as SGHTA and CDR2 as FQGNSA. Trimming cost V 5 bases and J 5 bases; bases outside gene matches: 9. The CDR3 sequence is CASSPSTSGIGDTQYF. For the CDR3, the DNA is TGTGCCAGCAGCCCGTCGACTAGCGGGATTGGAGATACGCAGTATTTT.

There are a few counts of this clonotype. The chain has TRBV6-2 or TRBV6-3 and TRBJ2-1, with 9 positions matching TRBD1. The V segment lost 6 bases and the J segment 6 bases; nucleotides outside the gene matches: 9. The CDR3 contains 15 residues. CDR1 MNHEY and CDR2 SVGEGT come from the germline V gene. The CDR3 bases are TGTGCCAGCAGGGCGGGACAGGGAGGAATCAATGAGCAGTTCTTC. Protein: CASRAGQGGINEQFF.

This clonotype has ten or more counts. This chain uses TRBV4-2 with TRBJ1-5; maybe TRBD1 (5 bases). This CDR3 spans 13 amino acids. Germline lookup yields CDR1 LGHNA and CDR2 YNFKEQ. V was cut by 1 base and J by 10 bases, with 11 bases left in between. The CDR3 coding sequence is TGTGCCAGCAGCCAAGGTACTGGGACCCCCCAGCATTTT. Translated, it gives CASSQGTGTPQHF.

This sequence joins TRBV3-1 and TRBJ1-2, with 12 positions matching TRBD1. This CDR3 region has 15 residues. Per the germline V gene, CDR1 is LGHDT and CDR2 is YNNKEL (reference sequence). V lost 6 bases to trimming and J lost 8 bases; unmatched junction nucleotides: 10. CDR3 in DNA: TGTGCCAGCAGACCCAAGGGACAGGGGGCGCTCGGCTACACCTTC. Translation gives CASRPKGQGALGYTF.

This chain uses TRBV15 with TRBJ2-5; D is tentatively TRBD1 or TRBD2 (5 bases each). V dropped 4 bases and J dropped 5 bases, with 17 bases sitting between them. The CDR3 has 15 amino acids. Germline V gives CDR1 LNHNV, CDR2 YYDKDF (reference sequence). This chain's CDR3 is CATSIPTGEGETQYF. In nucleotides, the CDR3 is TGTGCCACCAGCATCCCTACAGGAGAGGGGGAGACCCAGTACTTC.

The sample holds a few counts of this clonotype. The chain combines TRBV29-1 with TRBJ2-3; no firm D call. The CDR3 is 14 amino acids. V lost 3 bases, J lost 0 bases, and 10 bases lay in between. CDR1 and CDR2 (germline): SQVTM, ANQGSEA. CDR3 DNA sequence: TGCAGCGTTGACTCCAGCCCCAGCACAGATACGCAGTATTTT. Translated, it gives CSVDSSPSTDTQYF.

This clonotype was picked up a small number of times. The chain is built from TRBV2 and TRBJ1-1; TRBD1 might be the D (6 bases). From germline, CDR1 is SNHLY and CDR2 FYNNEI. This CDR3 spans 14 amino acids. V lost 7 bases and J 1 base, leaving 13 bases between the germline ends. CDR3 residues: CASTGGTTNTEAFF. The CDR3 bases are TGTGCCAGCACCGGAGGGACAACGAACACTGAAGCTTTCTTT.

V usage is TRBV5-5 and J usage is TRBJ2-7; 7 bases are shared with TRBD2. This CDR3 spans 16 amino acids. The V gene end was trimmed by 0 bases and the J gene end by 6 bases; junction bases not matched to a gene: 12. Germline V gene lookup returns CDR1 SGHKS and CDR2 YYEKEE (reference sequence). The CDR3 is CASSLVVGQGGREQYF. The CDR3 DNA sequence: TGTGCCAGCAGCTTGGTGGTAGGGCAGGGAGGGCGCGAGCAGTACTTC.